This TCR beta chain was recorded in a study of cytomegalovirus exposure and HLA in healthy donors. This clone was picked up one time. Its antigen is unknown. General study results and limits: Most TCR sequences were uncommon, yet certain public TCRs appeared in many donors.

This CDR3 contains 14 residues. With V trimmed by 2 bases and J by 0 bases, 3 bases remained unmatched. Germline V gene lookup returns CDR1 SQVTM and CDR2 ANQGSEA. The PCR ran on 60 Vbeta and 13 Jbeta primers. Only in-frame clones appear in the TCRdb table, and some are missing; sequencing was by immunoSEQ multiplex PCR. The sample contains 85,000 to 120,000 clones, roughly 80% of which appear only once. This chain connects TRBV29-1 to TRBJ2-7; 8 bases match TRBD2. Sequenced input: PBMCs. This TCR was sampled from a male donor in good health and CMV-seropositive. The CDR3 coding sequence is TGCAGCGTTGAATTAGCGGGACCCTCCTACGAGCAGTACTTC. This sequence encodes CSVELAGPSYEQYF.